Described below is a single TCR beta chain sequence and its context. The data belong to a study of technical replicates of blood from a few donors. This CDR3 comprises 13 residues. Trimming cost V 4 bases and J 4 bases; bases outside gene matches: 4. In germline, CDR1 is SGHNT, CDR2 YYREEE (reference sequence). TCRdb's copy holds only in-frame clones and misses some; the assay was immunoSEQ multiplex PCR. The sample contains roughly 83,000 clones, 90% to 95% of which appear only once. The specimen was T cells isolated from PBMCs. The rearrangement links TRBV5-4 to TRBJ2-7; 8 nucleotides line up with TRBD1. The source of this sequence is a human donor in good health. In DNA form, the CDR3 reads TGTGCCAGCAGCCGGGGACAGGCTTACGAGCAGTACTTC. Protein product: CASSRGQAYEQYF.